The source of this TCR beta chain is a study of blood T cell repertoires in COVID-19. For the study at large: Sources were T cells, B-cell-depleted T cells, or PBMCs; the material itself was cDNA or gDNA.

In the study's own analysis: By means of reference gene primer amplification, nucleated cell counts were estimated. TCRdb keeps only in-frame clones here, not all; method: immunoSEQ multiplex PCR. The D gene and trimming were derived from the DNA, and the V and J assignments and clone size from that table. The table includes 120,000 to 150,000 clones, over 65% detected once. From germline, CDR1 is SNHLY and CDR2 FYNNEI. V was cut by 6 bases and J by 2 bases, with 10 bases left in between. The CDR3 totals 13 residues. V and J are TRBV2 and TRBJ1-2; possibly TRBD1 for D (5 bases). This clonotype originated in a human donor in a cohort sampled during active COVID-19. Sequencing was carried out using peripheral blood. The CDR3 is CASRGDPNYGYTF. The DNA for the CDR3 is TGTGCCAGCAGAGGGGATCCCAACTATGGCTACACCTTC.